This T cell receptor (beta chain) was retrieved from a study of control samples from healthy donors and cancer patients. The method was immunoSEQ multiplex PCR; TCRdb's version includes in-frame clones alone and lacks a portion of them. The profile covers around 160,000 clones, with roughly 93% appearing a single time and less than 6% taken by the ten largest. From germline, CDR1 is SGHAT and CDR2 FQNNGV. V lost 6 bases, J lost 3 bases, and 8 bases lay in between. The CDR3 runs to 12 residues. Sequencing was performed on blood. J is TRBJ2-5 and V is TRBV11-2; D is possibly TRBD1 (6 bases). This TCR derives from a young man in good health. Here the CDR3 reads CASRRTEETQYF. The CDR3 nucleotides are TGTGCCAGCAGACGGACAGAAGAGACCCAGTACTTC.